This T cell receptor (beta chain) comes out of a study of regulatory T cells in long-lasting Graves disease. Findings of the study overall: New patients shared fewer public clonotypes (966) than persistent patients did (more than 2,500).

The time point was: persistent/refractory GD, antithyroid drugs over 5 years with positive TRAb. Scientists built the TCR library using RNA that was extracted from PBMCs. Patients came from an endocrinology department in Xi'an, China. CDR1 is DFQATT, CDR2 SNEGSKA, per germline (reference sequence). The CDR3 consists of 14 residues. The authors built TCR beta libraries using iRepertoire HTBI primers and Arm-PCR of CDR3 regions. TCRdb reanalysed the multiplex PCR reads using MiXCR and keeps one entry per CDR3 protein. This table holds some 470,000 distinct CDR3 sequences, around a fifth found once. Concerning this clonotype: Its antigen is unknown. This sequence may be a read error, since a much larger clone differs from it by one base.

This TCR derives from a female donor with Graves disease. This sample comprised peripheral blood mononuclear cells (PBMCs), obtained when the disease was refractory, from a patient treated with antithyroid drugs. The chain uses TRBV20-1 and TRBJ1-4; D is unclear. The CDR3 DNA reads TGCGGTGCTAGAGTCGGCTTAACTAATGAAAAACTGTTTTTT. Protein: CGARVGLTNEKLFF.